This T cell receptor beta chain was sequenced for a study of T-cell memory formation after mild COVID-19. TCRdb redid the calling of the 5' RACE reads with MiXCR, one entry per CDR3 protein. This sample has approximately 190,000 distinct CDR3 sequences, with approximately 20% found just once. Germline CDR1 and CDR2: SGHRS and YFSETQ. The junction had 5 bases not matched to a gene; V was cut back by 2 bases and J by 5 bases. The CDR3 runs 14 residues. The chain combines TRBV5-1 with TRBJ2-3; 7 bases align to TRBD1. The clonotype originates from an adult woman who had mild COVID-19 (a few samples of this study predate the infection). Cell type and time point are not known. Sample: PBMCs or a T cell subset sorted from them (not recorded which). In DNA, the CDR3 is TGCGCCAGCAGCTTAAGGACAGGAGTAGATACGCAGTATTTT. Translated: CASSLRTGVDTQYF. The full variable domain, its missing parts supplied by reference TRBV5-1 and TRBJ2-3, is KAGVTQTPRYLIKTRGQQVTLSCSPISGHRSVSWYQQTPGQGLQFLFEYFSETQRNKGNFPGRFSGRQFSNSRSEMNVSTLELGDSALYLCASSLRTGVDTQYFGPGTRLTVL.